This entry describes one T cell receptor beta chain. Which antigen it targets is not known. No much larger clonotype is one base removed from it; base qualities were not supplied. The library relied on the immunoSEQ multiplex PCR assay. TCRdb stores this immuneACCESS table with in-frame sequences only. Part of the clones is absent; in the studies checked, under half of the shortfall reflects unresolved V genes, and no reason is known for the rest. Across this sample there are about 660,000 clones, with more than 75% seen only once. 0.0095% to 0.013% of the sample is held by the ten biggest clonotypes. The sample originates from a study of shared T cell receptors in the human thymus (dated by TCRdb to the early 2020s). General notes on the study: The study examined how self-reactive, shared T-cell receptor alpha chains are generated in the human thymus.

The CDR3 has 17 amino acids, counting the end cysteine and phenylalanine. Solely the CDR3 DNA is kept, with 51 bases framed from the first base. The germline V and J ends show losses of 5 bases and 8 bases respectively, and no gene match explains 17 bases of the junction. CDR1 and CDR2 are read off the germline V gene as SGHVS and FNYEAQ. Another study also made use of these data, one on human thymus T cells. The second publication reports: Immunologically healthy infants undergoing open corrective cardiac surgery for congenital heart defects in Finland were used as donors. Thymus tissue was collected as surgical resects that were removed during corrective cardiac surgery. Both the thymic and the peripheral blood repertoires appeared to show biased V and J gene segment usage. The related research found that thymic TCR repertoires overlapped highly between unrelated individuals. The study characterized TCR alpha and beta repertoires from under 10 infant thymus samples and a few related peripheral blood samples. Donor ages ranging from roughly 6 to 244 days were recorded, and about six male and two female infants were included in the cohort. Thymocytes were freed from the tissue by mechanical means and kept at -70 degrees C as pellets of about 9-33 million cells. A QIAsymphony instrument was used to extract genomic DNA from frozen cell pellets. The immunoSEQ multiplex PCR assay was used to amplify the TCRB and TCRAD loci from a standardized amount of quality-controlled genomic DNA. The V(D)J region was spanned by amplicons of a length sufficient to cover the CDR3 and to identify V and J genes. The amplicons were sequenced on an Illumina platform via the commercial immunoSEQ service. Primer bias and sequencing errors were corrected using previously described methods, and TCRAD and TCRB definitions followed the IMGT database. immunoSEQ Analyzer 3.0 and VDJTools were used for repertoire analysis, which covered basic statistics, V/J segment usage, diversity estimates, rarefaction and pairwise overlap. Diversity was estimated using the Chao1, ChaoE, Efron-Thisted, Shannon and inverse Simpson indices, and was also estimated on datasets down-sampled to the size of the smallest sample. For repertoire overlap, CDR3 nucleotide sequence, V gene and J gene had to match strictly, and clustering was done by Jaccard-based multidimensional scaling. On average, thymus samples yielded 650,000 to 1,000,000 unique TCRB clonotypes, whereas blood samples yielded 75,000 to 95,000.

The sample comprised thymocytes. Rearrangement joined TRBV7-6 to TRBJ2-2; TRBD2 fits 7 bases in the junction. The origin of this receptor is a boy younger than two with a congenital heart defect. Donor details come from another sample of the same person, matched by shared clones. The nucleotide sequence reads as follows: TGTGCCAGCAGCCCCAGTGCTAGCGGATGGGCTAGGGGGGAGCTGTTTTTT. Its translation reads: CASSPSASGWARGELFF.